The rows below give T cell receptor beta chains drawn from one sample of a study of Tregs in tolerant kidney transplant recipients. Clones were read by immunoSEQ multiplex PCR, and TCRdb kept only the in-frame ones, dropping some. The repertoire consists of about 110,000 clones, with 90% occurring once and the leading ten covering around 0.35%. The source material was CD4+ T cells from blood, sampled before the transplant. The receptors stem from a human donor who received a combined kidney and bone marrow transplant. CDR3s include the opening cysteine and the closing phenylalanine or tryptophan. D genes are given only for firm matches. Some rows mark clone size as missing; the rest say once, few, many or name a class of expanded clone.

TRBV28,TRBJ2-7,TRBD2,.,CASSPPLASGKKQYF,TGTGCCAGCAGCCCGCCGTTGGCTAGCGGGAAGAAGCAGTACTTC
TRBV7-2,TRBJ1-1,.,.,CASRDDRNTEAFF,TGTGCCAGCAGGGACGACAGGAACACTGAAGCTTTCTTT
TRBV11-3,TRBJ1-1,.,.,CASRLSPGGGRGAEAFF,TGTGCCAGCAGGCTCAGCCCCGGGGGGGGCAGGGGAGCTGAAGCTTTCTTT
TRBV5-1,TRBJ2-5,TRBD2,.,CASSAGLAEETQYF,TGCGCCAGCAGCGCCGGACTAGCGGAAGAGACCCAGTACTTC
TRBV5-6,TRBJ1-2,TRBD1,.,CASSPDRGLGYTF,TGTGCCAGCAGCCCGGACAGGGGCCTTGGCTACACCTTC
TRBV4-2,TRBJ1-6,.,.,CASSQDWAGRLGHSPLHF,TGTGCCAGCAGCCAAGATTGGGCAGGGCGGTTAGGTCATTCACCCCTCCACTTT
TRBV2,TRBJ2-1,.,.,CASSEVALYNEQFF,TGTGCCAGCAGTGAAGTGGCCCTCTACAATGAGCAGTTCTTC
TRBV18,TRBJ1-1,.,.,CASSQGGNTEAFF,TGTGCCAGCTCCCAGGGTGGAAACACTGAAGCTTTCTTT
TRBV2,TRBJ2-3,TRBD1,.,CASRPDRGGADTQYF,TGTGCCAGCAGACCCGACAGGGGTGGGGCAGATACGCAGTATTTT
TRBV7-7,TRBJ2-2,.,.,CASSGTGYNTGELFF,TGTGCCAGCAGCGGTACAGGGTATAACACCGGGGAGCTGTTTTTT
TRBV11-3,TRBJ1-1,.,.,CASSLGSRAEAFF,TGTGCCAGCAGCCTAGGGAGTCGAGCGGAAGCTTTCTTT
TRBV5-1,TRBJ2-4,TRBD2,.,CASSRAASGGENIQYF,TGCGCCAGCAGCCGGGCGGCTAGCGGGGGTGAAAACATTCAGTACTTC
TRBV9,TRBJ1-3,.,many,CASSSYQGDGNTIYF,TGTGCCAGCAGCTCCTATCAGGGTGATGGAAACACCATATATTTT
TRBV6-1,TRBJ2-7,TRBD2,.,CASSGTSGRSSYEQYF,TGTGCCAGCAGTGGGACTAGCGGGAGGAGCTCCTACGAGCAGTACTTC
TRBV25-1,TRBJ1-1,TRBD1,once,CASSVSRGPTEAFF,TGTGCCAGCAGTGTGTCGAGGGGGCCCACTGAAGCTTTCTTT
TRBV27,TRBJ2-1,TRBD2,once,CASSLQVTSGRRNEQFF,TGTGCCAGCAGTTTACAGGTGACTAGCGGGCGGAGGAATGAGCAGTTCTTC
TRBV11-2,TRBJ1-1,.,.,CASSSRDPWGGTNTEAFF,TGTGCCAGCAGCTCCCGGGACCCCTGGGGGGGGACGAACACTGAAGCTTTCTTT
TRBV5-1,TRBJ2-5,TRBD2,once,CASSPGLAGSQETQYF,TGCGCCAGCAGCCCGGGACTAGCGGGGAGTCAAGAGACCCAGTACTTC
TRBV10-1,TRBJ2-1,TRBD2,.,CASSAQKAGGRNEQFF,TGCGCCAGCAGTGCCCAGAAAGCGGGGGGGCGCAATGAGCAGTTCTTC
TRBV5-4,TRBJ2-3,TRBD1,.,CASSLLGQGADTQYF,TGTGCCAGCAGCTTGCTGGGACAGGGGGCAGATACGCAGTATTTT
TRBV19,TRBJ1-5,.,.,CASSIGGSLQPQHF,TGTGCCAGTAGTATCGGAGGGAGCCTTCAGCCCCAGCATTTT
TRBV11-2,TRBJ1-2,.,.,CASSLGQGISGYTF,TGTGCCAGCAGCTTAGGGCAGGGGATATCTGGCTACACCTTC
TRBV27,TRBJ2-3,TRBD1,.,CASRQGVTDTQYF,TGTGCCAGCAGACAGGGGGTGACAGATACGCAGTATTTT
TRBV7-8,TRBJ1-5,TRBD1,.,CASSLEGGQGIQPQHF,TGTGCCAGCAGTCTCGAGGGGGGACAGGGAATTCAGCCCCAGCATTTT
TRBV5-5,TRBJ2-7,.,.,CASSLDGRVYNEQYF,TGTGCCAGCAGCTTGGACGGGCGGGTTTACAACGAGCAGTACTTC
TRBV7-9,TRBJ1-1,.,once,CASSTTENTEAFF,TGTGCCAGCAGCACGACAGAGAACACTGAAGCTTTCTTT
TRBV18,TRBJ1-2,TRBD1,.,CASSPQGVYGYTF,TGTGCCAGCTCCCCACAGGGGGTCTATGGCTACACCTTC
TRBV25-1,TRBJ2-7,.,.,CASTGDRDYEQYF,TGTGCCAGCACGGGGGACCGAGATTACGAGCAGTACTTC
TRBV5-1,TRBJ2-7,TRBD2,.,CASSLGGLAAYEQYF,TGCGCCAGCAGCTTGGGGGGACTAGCGGCCTACGAGCAGTACTTC
TRBV29-1,TRBJ2-1,.,.,CSVEASIDEQFF,TGCAGCGTTGAGGCTAGCATCGATGAGCAGTTCTTC
TRBV11-3,TRBJ2-1,.,.,CASSPRLGSSYNEQFF,TGTGCCAGCAGCCCCAGGCTCGGGAGCTCCTACAATGAGCAGTTCTTC
TRBV4-3,TRBJ1-4,.,once,CASSQDGGLVPTNEKLFF,TGCGCCAGCAGCCAAGATGGGGGACTTGTCCCAACTAATGAAAAACTGTTTTTT
TRBV5-6,TRBJ1-2,.,.,CASSLPQDYGYTF,TGTGCCAGCAGCTTGCCCCAGGACTATGGCTACACCTTC
TRBV6-5,TRBJ1-1,.,.,CASSSWAGERNTEAFF,TGTGCCAGCAGTTCCTGGGCAGGTGAGAGGAACACTGAAGCTTTCTTT
TRBV2,TRBJ2-7,TRBD2,.,CASRGTSGIVEQYF,TGTGCCAGCAGGGGGACTAGCGGGATTGTGGAGCAGTACTTC
TRBV5-1,TRBJ2-7,TRBD2,few,CASSLTSGGLYEQYF,TGCGCCAGCAGCTTAACTAGCGGGGGACTCTACGAGCAGTACTTC
TRBV5-1,TRBJ1-1,.,.,CASSTGTANTEAFF,TGCGCCAGCAGCACAGGGACCGCAAACACTGAAGCTTTCTTT
TRBV19,TRBJ2-1,TRBD1,.,CASRDRVIYNEQFF,TGTGCCAGTCGGGACAGGGTCATCTACAATGAGCAGTTCTTC
TRBV6-6,TRBJ2-7,.,.,CASSQRQVPGYEQYF,TGTGCCAGCAGTCAAAGACAGGTCCCTGGCTACGAGCAGTACTTC
TRBV7-9,TRBJ1-2,.,.,CASTQSGGLGYTF,TGTGCCAGCACCCAATCCGGGGGGCTGGGCTACACCTTC
TRBV18,TRBJ1-3,TRBD1,once,CASSPSGTGGSGNTIYF,TGTGCCAGCTCACCCTCCGGGACAGGGGGTTCTGGAAACACCATATATTTT
TRBV30,TRBJ2-1,TRBD1,.,CAWSLGQGVGEQFF,TGTGCCTGGAGTTTGGGACAGGGGGTCGGTGAGCAGTTCTTC
TRBV2,TRBJ2-3,.,.,CASRSARGTDTQYF,TGTGCCAGCAGGAGCGCTCGGGGCACAGATACGCAGTATTTT
TRBV7-2,TRBJ2-7,TRBD2,.,CASQLAGGTYEQYF,TGTGCCAGCCAATTAGCGGGAGGAACGTACGAGCAGTACTTC
TRBV5-3,TRBJ2-2,TRBD2,.,CARSLAGLAGGRTTGELFF,TGTGCCAGAAGCTTGGCGGGACTAGCGGGGGGGCGGACCACCGGGGAGCTGTTTTTT
TRBV6-6,TRBJ1-4,TRBD1,.,CASSLAGGDEKLFF,TGTGCCAGCAGTCTAGCAGGGGGAGATGAAAAACTGTTTTTT
TRBV28,TRBJ2-2,.,.,CAILDPNTGELFF,TGTGCCATACTCGATCCGAACACCGGGGAGCTGTTTTTT
TRBV4-2,TRBJ2-1,TRBD1,.,CASSQDIGTGGNEQFF,TGTGCCAGCAGCCAAGATATAGGGACAGGGGGCAATGAGCAGTTCTTC
TRBV4-2,TRBJ2-3,.,.,CASSLQRSDTQYF,TGTGCCAGCAGCCTCCAGCGCTCAGATACGCAGTATTTT
TRBV5-1,TRBJ1-4,.,.,CASSLEQGRNEKLFF,TGCGCCAGCAGCTTGGAACAGGGACGGAATGAAAAACTGTTTTTT
TRBV5-6,TRBJ2-1,.,.,CASSLGLGESYNEQFF,TGTGCCAGCAGCTTGGGCCTCGGGGAATCCTACAATGAGCAGTTCTTC
TRBV29-1,TRBJ1-1,TRBD1,once,CSVGQGTEAFF,TGCAGCGTGGGACAGGGCACTGAAGCTTTCTTT
TRBV5-6,TRBJ1-5,TRBD1,.,CASSSDREQPQHF,TGTGCCAGCAGCTCGGACAGGGAACAGCCCCAGCATTTT